This T cell receptor (beta chain) was identified in a study of blood T cell repertoires in COVID-19. Background on the study: COVID-19 samples from acute and convalescent phases originated in the United States, Italy and Spain.

Under the authors' procedure: Reference gene primer amplification gave nucleated cell count estimates. Profiled with immunoSEQ multiplex PCR; TCRdb holds only in-frame clones, not every one. D and trimming come from the DNA, and the V and J calls and clone size come from that table. The sample has 120,000 or so clones; around 77% are singletons. Sequenced material: peripheral blood. This receptor was taken from a man in his 60s with active or convalescent COVID-19.

As DNA, the CDR3 is TGTGCCATCAGTGAGAGTCAGGGGGCGAACACTGAAGCTTTCTTT. Its translation: CAISESQGANTEAFF. The chain combines TRBV10-3 with TRBJ1-1, with 8 bases lining up with TRBD1. Looked up from germline, CDR1 is ENHRY and CDR2 is SYGVKD. V was clipped by 2 bases and J by 1 base; unmatched bases: 3. The CDR3 has 15 amino acids.